This entry lists 25 T cell receptor beta chains sequenced from one sample in a study of shared clonotypes between healthy human individuals. Libraries were prepared by immunoSEQ multiplex PCR; TCRdb keeps only in-frame clonotypes and omits some of them. The profile shows hundreds of thousands of clones, roughly 77% of them singletons. Sequencing input: PBMCs. The receptors originated from a woman aged 40 to 49 in good health. Some clones in this sample may be carry-over from other donors' samples.

As regards this clone: Other DNA sequences from this sample encode an identical CDR3 as well. V gene TRBV18 combines with J gene TRBJ2-1; 9 bases are shared with TRBD2. Trimming cost V 3 bases and J 6 bases; bases outside gene matches: 9. The CDR3 is 16 amino acids. CDR1 and CDR2 (germline): KGHSH, LQKENI. The CDR3 here is CASSPRSGLAGNEQFF. The CDR3 DNA reads as TGTGCCAGCTCACCTAGGTCGGGACTAGCCGGCAATGAGCAGTTCTTC.

This chain links TRBV29-1 with TRBJ1-1; no clear D. Germline-derived CDR1 and CDR2 are SQVTM and ANQGSEA. CDR3 length equals 13 residues. V dropped 6 bases and J dropped 0 bases, with 11 bases sitting between them. The CDR3 here is CSVRRTMNTEAFF. The CDR3 DNA is TGCAGCGTCCGGCGAACGATGAACACTGAAGCTTTCTTT.

This chain uses TRBV10-3 with TRBJ2-1; 9 bases align to TRBD2. The germline V gene has CDR1 ENHRY and CDR2 SYGVKD. The CDR3 runs 16 residues. V gave up 6 bases and J gave up 4 bases; unmatched junction bases: 10. DNA of the CDR3: TGTGCCATCAGCGCCGGGCTAGCGGGGACATACAATGAGCAGTTCTTC. Encoded protein: CAISAGLAGTYNEQFF.

There are a few counts of this clone. The chain combines TRBV11-2 with TRBJ2-5, with 10 bases identical to TRBD1. The CDR3 has 15 residues. The germline CDR1 and CDR2 sequences are SGHAT and FQNNGV. V was clipped by 4 bases and J by 4 bases; unmatched bases: 6. The CDR3 nucleotides are TGTGCCAGCAGCTCGCGGACAGGGGGAGTAGAGACCCAGTACTTC. This sequence encodes CASSSRTGGVETQYF.

The rearrangement uses TRBV30 and TRBJ2-5; D is perhaps TRBD1 or TRBD2 (5 bases each). The J call may be in error: the DNA end matches TRBJ2-7 better. The CDR3 loop spans 15 amino acids. Looked up from germline, CDR1 is GTSNPN and CDR2 is SVGIG (reference sequence). The CDR3 bases are TGTGCCTGGCAGACGGGACCGACGACCTCCTACGAGCAGTACTTC. Its protein is CAWQTGPTTSYEQYF.

This rearrangement joins TRBV27 to TRBJ2-7; perhaps D is TRBD1 or TRBD2 (5 bases each). The CDR3 has 15 residues. The V end was cut by 5 bases, the J end by 4 bases, with 18 bases between. CDR1 is MNHEY, CDR2 SMNVEV, per germline (reference sequence). In DNA form, the CDR3 reads TGTGCCAGCAGTCTCCTCGGGAAAGGGGCGTACGAGCAGTACTTC. Encoded protein: CASSLLGKGAYEQYF.

The genes are TRBV5-1 and TRBJ2-7, with 14 bases identical to TRBD2. V shed 2 bases, J shed 0 bases, and the junction held 4 bases outside the gene matches. CDR1 is SGHRS and CDR2 is YFSETQ in the germline V gene. This CDR3 contains 17 residues. Written as DNA, the CDR3 is TGCGCCAGCAGCTTTGGGACTAGCGGGGGTAGCTCCTACGAGCAGTACTTC. It translates to CASSFGTSGGSSYEQYF.

This clone turned up a few times. This may stem from a read error, because a much larger clone lies one nucleotide away. Other DNA sequences in this sample translate to the same CDR3. The chain recombines TRBV4-2 with TRBJ2-2; D remains unclear. V shed 1 base and J shed 5 bases, with 8 bases lying between them. This CDR3 contains 14 residues. The germline gives CDR1 LGHNA, CDR2 YNFKEQ. The CDR3 here is CASSQGLETGELFF. The CDR3 DNA reads as TGTGCCAGCAGCCAAGGGCTGGAGACCGGGGAGCTGTTTTTT.

This chain connects TRBV7-2 to TRBJ1-3, with a weak D call TRBD1 (6 bases). The CDR3 is 17 amino acids. V lost 0 bases, J lost 2 bases, and 14 bases lay in between. CDR1 is SGHTA, CDR2 FQGNSA, per germline. CDR3 loop: CASSLAGRGNPGNTIYF. DNA of the CDR3: TGTGCCAGCAGCTTAGCGGGGAGGGGGAACCCTGGAAACACCATATATTTT. The variable domain in full, completed from reference TRBV7-2 and TRBJ1-3, reads GAGVSQSPSNKVTEKGKDVELRCDPISGHTALYWYRQSLGQGLEFLIYFQGNSAPDKSGLPSDRFSAERTGGSVSTLTIQRTQQEDSAVYLCASSLAGRGNPGNTIYFGEGSWLTVV.

The chain joins TRBV7-3 to TRBJ2-2; 9 bases match TRBD1. V trimming: 5 bases; J trimming: 4 bases; junction bases outside the gene matches: 8. The CDR3 covers 16 residues. Germline V gene lookup returns CDR1 SGHTA and CDR2 FQGTGA. CDR3 DNA sequence: TGTGCCAGCAGCCCACAACAGGGGGCAAGCACCGGGGAGCTGTTTTTT. Translating it yields CASSPQQGASTGELFF.

V usage is TRBV5-1 and J usage is TRBJ2-7, with D possibly matching TRBD1 (6 bases). Germline lookup yields CDR1 SGHRS and CDR2 YFSETQ. V gave up 0 bases and J gave up 2 bases, with 9 bases separating them. The CDR3 covers 14 residues. CDR3 region: CASSLDGGPYEQYF. The CDR3 nucleotides read TGCGCCAGCAGCTTGGATGGGGGCCCCTACGAGCAGTACTTC.

V is TRBV6-5 and J is TRBJ2-7; D unclear. The CDR3 is 14 amino acids. Trimming removed 3 bases from V and 2 bases from J, with 11 bases in between. The germline V gene has CDR1 MNHEY and CDR2 SVGAGI. CDR3 protein: CASSYSTQTYEQYF. The CDR3 region has the DNA TGTGCCAGCAGTTATTCGACACAGACCTACGAGCAGTACTTC.

The rearrangement links TRBV25-1 to TRBJ2-5, with D possibly being TRBD2 (6 bases). The V gene's germline CDR1 is MGHDK and CDR2 SYGVNS. CDR3 size: 14 residues. The ends were cut back, 1 base at V and 6 bases at J, with 12 bases in the middle. The CDR3 loop reads CASSEFGEVKTQYF. CDR3 nucleotide sequence: TGTGCCAGCAGTGAATTTGGGGAGGTAAAGACCCAGTACTTC.

This clone occurred once. The chain is built from TRBV4-1 and TRBJ2-7, with TRBD1 matching over 11 bases. The CDR3 spans 14 residues. Germline loops: CDR1 MGHRA, CDR2 YSYEKL. V trimming: 4 bases; J trimming: 5 bases; junction bases outside the gene matches: 4. CDR3 loop: CASSPGQGDNEQYF. CDR3 coding DNA: TGCGCCAGCAGCCCGGGACAGGGGGACAACGAGCAGTACTTC.

This chain joins TRBV10-1 and TRBJ1-2, with D possibly being TRBD1 (6 bases). Trimming took off 6 bases at V and 2 bases at J, with 10 bases between the two ends. The CDR3 is made up of 13 amino acids. Germline CDR1 reads WNHNN; CDR2 reads SYGVQD (reference sequence). The CDR3 spells CASSAGVNYGYTF. The CDR3 DNA sequence: TGCGCCAGCAGCGCAGGGGTAAACTATGGCTACACCTTC.

This clone was recorded once. This chain connects TRBV7-9 to TRBJ2-3; D gene unclear. Germline CDR1 is SEHNR and CDR2 is FQNEAQ (reference sequence). This CDR3 spans 15 amino acids. V gave up 4 bases and J gave up 4 bases, with 15 bases separating them. In nucleotides, the CDR3 is TGTGCCAGCAGCTCAGAACATGGCCGCCCAGATACGCAGTATTTT. Encoded protein: CASSSEHGRPDTQYF.

The V gene is TRBV29-1, the J gene TRBJ2-7; maybe TRBD2 (6 bases). V dropped 6 bases and J dropped 4 bases, with 13 bases sitting between them. This CDR3 comprises 12 residues. Germline assignment: CDR1 SQVTM and CDR2 ANQGSEA. The CDR3 DNA reads TGCAGCGTGGGGACTCGTTATTACGAGCAGTACTTC. Protein sequence: CSVGTRYYEQYF.

The chain employs TRBV18 and TRBJ2-5, with D possibly being TRBD1 or TRBD2 (6 bases each). CDR1 is KGHSH, CDR2 LQKENI, per germline. V was trimmed by 3 bases and J by 5 bases, leaving 16 bases between them. This CDR3 comprises 15 residues. CDR3 sequence: CASSPPEGGYETQYF. CDR3 DNA: TGTGCCAGCTCACCCCCCGAGGGGGGATACGAGACCCAGTACTTC.

This clone turned up a few times. The J gene is TRBJ1-1, the V gene TRBV6-1, with a weak D call TRBD1 (5 bases). V was cut by 4 bases and J by 4 bases, with 13 bases left in between. The CDR3 is 14 amino acids. Germline V CDR1 and CDR2: MNHNS, SASEGT. The CDR3 sequence: CASSALGGSTEAFF. CDR3 bases: TGTGCCAGCAGTGCATTGGGGGGAAGCACTGAAGCTTTCTTT.

V usage is TRBV10-3 and J usage is TRBJ2-2; 10 nucleotides align to TRBD2. Losses at the gene ends were 5 bases for V and 8 bases for J; bases not matched to a gene: 2. The CDR3 has 13 amino acids. Germline lookup yields CDR1 ENHRY and CDR2 SYGVKD. As DNA, the CDR3 is TGTGCCATCAGTAGCGGGAGGGAAGGGGAGCTGTTTTTT. It yields the protein CAISSGREGELFF.

The gene calls are TRBV5-1 and TRBJ2-1, with D possibly TRBD1 on 6 matching bases. CDR1 and CDR2 from the germline V gene are SGHRS and YFSETQ. This CDR3 spans 17 amino acids. The V end lost 0 bases, the J end lost 2 bases, and 15 bases lay between the germline ends. As DNA, the CDR3 is TGCGCCAGCAGCTTGGCTGGGGGCGCGCTCACCTACAATGAGCAGTTCTTC. Protein product: CASSLAGGALTYNEQFF.

This clone has just a few counts. Here the CDR3 reads CASSLLSHGKGGELFF. As DNA, the CDR3 is TGTGCCAGCAGCTTATTATCTCACGGGAAGGGCGGGGAGCTGTTTTTT. V gene TRBV7-3 combines with J gene TRBJ2-2, with D tentatively TRBD2 (5 bases). CDR3 length: 16 amino acids. In germline, CDR1 is SGHTA, CDR2 FQGTGA. Trimming removed 2 bases from V and 7 bases from J, with 17 bases in between.

J is TRBJ2-2 and V is TRBV7-3; the D gene is possibly TRBD1 (5 bases). The V gene lost 5 bases and the J gene lost 0 bases, with 13 bases spanning the gap. From germline, CDR1 is SGHTA and CDR2 FQGTGA. CDR3 size: 16 residues. The chain's CDR3 is CASSPIQVTNTGELFF. CDR3 nucleotide sequence: TGTGCCAGCAGCCCAATACAGGTTACGAACACCGGGGAGCTGTTTTTT.

This chain connects TRBV4-2 to TRBJ2-6; D is undetermined. Germline V CDR1 and CDR2: LGHNA, YNFKEQ. Trimming removed 2 bases from V and 0 bases from J, with 11 bases in between. This CDR3 region has 17 residues. The chain's CDR3 is CASSQRTGSSGANVLTF. The CDR3 DNA reads as TGTGCCAGCAGCCAAAGGACCGGATCCTCTGGGGCCAACGTCCTGACTTTC.

This chain uses TRBV7-9 with TRBJ2-5; 7 nucleotides line up with TRBD1. The V gene end was trimmed by 6 bases and the J gene end by 2 bases; junction bases not matched to a gene: 9. CDR1 SEHNR and CDR2 FQNEAQ come from the germline V gene (reference sequence). The length of the CDR3 is 15 residues. DNA of the CDR3: TGTGCCAGCAGTCTAGCTGGGGACAGACAAGAGACCCAGTACTTC. The encoded protein is CASSLAGDRQETQYF.